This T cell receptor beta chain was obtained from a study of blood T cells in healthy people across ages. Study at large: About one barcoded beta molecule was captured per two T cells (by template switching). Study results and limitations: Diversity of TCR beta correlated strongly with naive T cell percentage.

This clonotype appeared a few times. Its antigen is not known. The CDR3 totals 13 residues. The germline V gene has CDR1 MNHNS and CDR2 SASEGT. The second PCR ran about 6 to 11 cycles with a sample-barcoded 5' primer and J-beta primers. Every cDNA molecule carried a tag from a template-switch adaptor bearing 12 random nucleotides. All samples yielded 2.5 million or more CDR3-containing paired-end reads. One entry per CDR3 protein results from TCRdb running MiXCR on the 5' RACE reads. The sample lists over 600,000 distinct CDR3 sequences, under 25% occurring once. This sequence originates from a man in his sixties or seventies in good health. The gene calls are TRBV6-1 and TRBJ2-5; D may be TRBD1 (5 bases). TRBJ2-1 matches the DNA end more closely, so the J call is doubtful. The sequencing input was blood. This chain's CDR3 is CASSEAWTNEQFF. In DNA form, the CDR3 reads TGTGCCAGCAGTGAAGCGTGGACAAATGAGCAGTTCTTC.